What follows are 24 T cell receptor beta chains derived from one specimen sequenced in a study of CD8 T cells in ankylosing spondylitis. No antigen has been identified for these receptors. Overall study findings and caveats: Seemingly characteristic of ankylosing spondylitis blood was a TCR beta motif consisting of fewer than 10 highly homologous variants.

Via MiXCR, TCRdb re-called the 5' RACE reads, giving one row per CDR3 protein. The sample has about 480,000 distinct CDR3 sequences, 15% to 20% seen once. The sequenced sample consisted of blood, either unsorted or a sorted T cell fraction (not recorded which). The receptors were sampled from a male donor with ankylosing spondylitis.

This chain joins TRBV7-9 and TRBJ2-3; no clear D. V lost 3 bases and J 6 bases, leaving 7 bases between the germline ends. The CDR3 is 12 residues long. The germline V gene encodes CDR1 SEHNR and CDR2 FQNEAQ (reference sequence). The CDR3, as DNA: TGTGCCAGCAGCTTCGTTATCGATACGCAGTATTTT. This encodes CASSFVIDTQYF. The entire variable domain, with the rest obtained from reference TRBV7-9 and TRBJ2-3, is as follows: DTGVSQNPRHKITKRGQNVTFRCDPISEHNRLYWYRQTLGQGPEFLTYFQNEAQLEKSRLLSDRFSAERPKGSFSTLEIQRTEQGDSAMYLCASSFVIDTQYFGPGTRLTVL.

V and J are TRBV20-1 and TRBJ2-7; 8 nucleotides line up with TRBD2. This CDR3 is 18 amino acids long. Germline CDR1 DFQATT, CDR2 SNEGSKA (reference sequence). With 6 bases clipped from V and 0 bases from J, the junction kept 19 bases outside the gene matches. CDR3 sequence: CSAPRPLEAGGLSYEQYF. DNA of the CDR3: TGCAGTGCCCCTCGCCCGTTGGAGGCGGGAGGCCTCTCCTACGAGCAGTACTTC.

J is TRBJ1-4 and V is TRBV7-9; 10 bases are shared with TRBD1. CDR1 and CDR2 from the germline V gene are SEHNR and FQNEAQ (reference sequence). The CDR3 is 15 residues long. V trimming: 6 bases; J trimming: 8 bases; junction bases outside the gene matches: 9. The CDR3 bases are TGTGCCAGCAGTTCGGGACAGGGGATGAAGGAAAAACTGTTTTTT. Amino acid sequence: CASSSGQGMKEKLFF.

This clonotype showed up just a few times. This chain connects TRBV3-1 to TRBJ2-7; 9 nucleotides align to TRBD2. The CDR3 is made up of 14 amino acids. The V segment lost 6 bases and the J segment 6 bases; nucleotides outside the gene matches: 9. Germline V gene data show CDR1 as LGHDT and CDR2 as YNNKEL (reference sequence). CDR3 protein: CASSRLAGHGEQYF. The CDR3 DNA sequence: TGTGCCAGCAGTCGTCTAGCGGGGCATGGCGAGCAGTACTTC.

The CDR3 DNA reads TGCAGTGTTGGTAGCGGGAGTACCCACGAGCAGTACTTC. Translating it yields CSVGSGSTHEQYF. The genes are TRBV20-1 and TRBJ2-7, with 9 bases identical to TRBD2. The germline gives CDR1 DFQATT, CDR2 SNEGSKA (reference sequence). The CDR3 extends over 13 amino acids. V was clipped by 7 bases and J by 5 bases; unmatched bases: 9.

The sample holds a few counts of this clonotype. The DNA for the CDR3 is TGCAGTGCTAGAGATAGAGCGGGAGGGCTGAATGAGCAGTTCTTC. Its protein product is CSARDRAGGLNEQFF. The rearrangement uses TRBV20-1 and TRBJ2-1; 10 positions match TRBD2. This CDR3 region has 15 residues. Per germline, CDR1 DFQATT and CDR2 SNEGSKA (reference sequence). V dropped 0 bases and J dropped 7; count of bases not matched to a gene: 6.

V is TRBV12-3 or TRBV12-4 and J is TRBJ2-4; TRBD1 is a possible D gene (6 bases). The V end lost 3 bases, the J end lost 6 bases, and 12 bases lay between the germline ends. The CDR3 loop spans 14 amino acids. The CDR3 nucleotides are TGTGCCAGCAGTTTGGACAGAAATTCAAACATTCAGTACTTC. Its protein product is CASSLDRNSNIQYF.

This clonotype was counted at least ten times. This chain links TRBV20-1 with TRBJ2-3; 7 bases are shared with TRBD2. Germline V CDR1 and CDR2: DFQATT, SNEGSKA (reference sequence). The CDR3 covers 12 residues. Germline trimming cut 8 bases from V and 4 bases from J; bases unmatched to any gene: 6. In DNA form, the CDR3 reads TGCAGTCCCCGCGGGGGTTCAGATACGCAGTATTTT. Translated: CSPRGGSDTQYF.

J is TRBJ2-2 and V is TRBV20-1; no definite D call. CDR1 is DFQATT, CDR2 SNEGSKA, per germline (reference sequence). V lost 2 bases to trimming and J lost 7 bases, with 11 bases between them. CDR3 size: 13 residues. For the CDR3, the DNA is TGCAGTGCTAGATCGACACGGATCGGGGAGCTGTTTTTT. Residues: CSARSTRIGELFF.

The chain has TRBV15 and TRBJ2-2; 12 positions agree with TRBD2. The CDR3 loop spans 15 amino acids. V lost 3 bases and J lost 8; bases outside the gene matches: 4. Germline V gene data show CDR1 as LNHNV and CDR2 as YYDKDF (reference sequence). The CDR3 reads CATSRKTSGSGELFF. DNA of the CDR3: TGTGCCACCAGCAGGAAGACTAGCGGGAGTGGGGAGCTGTTTTTT.

The rearrangement joins TRBV4-1 to TRBJ2-3; 9 nucleotides line up with TRBD2. CDR1 MGHRA and CDR2 YSYEKL come from the germline V gene. The CDR3 totals 15 residues. V was pared by 3 bases and J by 2 bases, with 3 bases of the junction left unmatched. The CDR3 region has the DNA TGCGCCAGCAGCCAGGCGGGGGGGCCCACAGATACGCAGTATTTT. Translated: CASSQAGGPTDTQYF.

This clonotype came up a few times. The chain joins TRBV20-1 to TRBJ2-5; a weak D match, TRBD1 (5 bases). Trimming took off 5 bases at V and 4 bases at J, with 17 bases between the two ends. The CDR3 sequence is 14 residues long. Germline values: CDR1 DFQATT, CDR2 SNEGSKA (reference sequence). The CDR3 coding sequence is TGCAGTGCTCTTGTCAGGGATACGGTAGAGACCCAGTACTTC. This gives the protein CSALVRDTVETQYF.

V usage is TRBV6-1 and J usage is TRBJ1-4; D remains ambiguous. Trimming shortened V by 6 bases and J by 6 bases, and 14 bases separated the two germline ends. The CDR3 contains 14 residues. From germline, CDR1 is MNHNS and CDR2 SASEGT. CDR3 loop: CASRRRKGDEKLFF. The CDR3 coding sequence is TGTGCCAGCAGACGGCGTAAAGGAGATGAAAAACTGTTTTTT.

V usage is TRBV10-3 and J usage is TRBJ2-7; D is ambiguous. The CDR3 runs 14 residues. Between the trimmed V and J ends, which lost 0 bases and 0 bases, there was a span of 6 bases. In germline, CDR1 is ENHRY, CDR2 SYGVKD. The CDR3 here is CAISESVTSYEQYF. Here the CDR3 DNA reads TGTGCCATCAGTGAGTCAGTCACCTCCTACGAGCAGTACTTC.

There are a few counts of this clonotype. This rearrangement joins TRBV20-1 to TRBJ2-7, with 9 bases that match TRBD2. Looked up from germline, CDR1 is DFQATT and CDR2 is SNEGSKA (reference sequence). The CDR3 spans 14 residues. Trimming removed 1 base from V and 3 bases from J; junction bases left unmatched: 4. CDR3 in amino acids: CSARVSGRIYEQYF. Here the CDR3 DNA reads TGCAGTGCTAGAGTTAGCGGGAGAATCTACGAGCAGTACTTC.

This clonotype was counted many times. The chain links TRBV12-3 or TRBV12-4 to TRBJ1-4, with D possibly being TRBD1 (5 bases). V lost 6 bases and J 0 bases, leaving 14 bases between the germline ends. The CDR3 totals 16 residues. CDR3 DNA sequence: TGTGCCAGCAGACTAATCAGGGCCGCAACTAATGAAAAACTGTTTTTT. Protein sequence: CASRLIRAATNEKLFF.

This clonotype has more than one count but fewer than ten. The chain recombines TRBV5-1 with TRBJ1-2; 8 bases map to TRBD1. V shed 0 bases, J shed 1 base, and the junction held 2 bases outside the gene matches. Germline V gene sequence: CDR1 SGHRS, CDR2 YFSETQ. The CDR3 loop spans 15 amino acids. In nucleotides, the CDR3 is TGCGCCAGCAGCTTGGGGGACAGGAGTAACTATGGCTACACCTTC. It codes for CASSLGDRSNYGYTF.

The chain employs TRBV24-1 and TRBJ2-1; D is ambiguous. There are 14 residues in the CDR3. Germline values: CDR1 KGHDR, CDR2 SFDVKD. V was shortened by 3 bases and J by 6 bases, with 11 bases between the two germline ends. The CDR3 region is CATSDGSRTNEQFF. CDR3 sequence (DNA): TGTGCCACCAGTGATGGCAGCAGGACCAATGAGCAGTTCTTC.

This clonotype was observed a handful of times. The V and J genes are TRBV28 and TRBJ2-5; D might be TRBD2 (5 bases). Germline lookup yields CDR1 MDHEN and CDR2 SYDVKM. V shed 7 bases and J shed 1 base, with 13 bases lying between them. CDR3 length equals 14 residues. For the CDR3, the DNA is TGTGCCAGCAAAGTAAGCGGAACCCAAGAGACCCAGTACTTC. Amino acid sequence: CASKVSGTQETQYF.

This clonotype was seen at least ten times. This chain joins TRBV4-1 and TRBJ1-6, with D uncertain. Germline V gives CDR1 MGHRA, CDR2 YSYEKL. Trimming took 4 bases from V and 7 from J, leaving 23 bases between them. This CDR3 is built from 18 residues. CDR3 sequence (DNA): TGCGCCAGCAGCCGGCCGGAGCGGGCCTCCATAGGGAATTCACCCCTCCACTTT. Amino acid sequence: CASSRPERASIGNSPLHF.

V is TRBV4-3 and J is TRBJ2-2; D unresolved. The CDR3 is 14 residues long. V dropped 3 bases and J dropped 0 bases, with 5 bases sitting between them. The germline V gene encodes CDR1 LGHNA and CDR2 YSLEER. The CDR3 DNA reads TGCGCCAGCAGCCAGTCTCCGAACACCGGGGAGCTGTTTTTT. Its translation: CASSQSPNTGELFF.

The rearrangement joins TRBV7-8 to TRBJ1-6; maybe TRBD1 (5 bases). The CDR3 length is 14 residues. The germline CDR1 and CDR2 sequences are SGHVS and FQNEAQ. V was shortened by 3 bases and J by 7 bases, with 10 bases between the two germline ends. The CDR3 here is CASSFQEGNSPLHF. Here the CDR3 DNA reads TGTGCCAGCAGCTTTCAAGAGGGGAATTCACCCCTCCACTTT. The full variable domain, with the rest looked up from reference TRBV7-8 and TRBJ1-6, is GAGVSQSPRYKVAKRGQDVALRCDPISGHVSLFWYQQALGQGPEFLTYFQNEAQLDKSGLPSDRFFAERPEGSVSTLKIQRTQQEDSAVYLCASSFQEGNSPLHFGNGTRLTVT.

This clonotype was counted between two and nine times. The chain links TRBV28 to TRBJ1-5; D is perhaps TRBD1 (5 bases). The CDR3 is 20 amino acids. Trimming stripped 6 bases from V and 4 bases from J, with 31 bases between. Germline V gene data show CDR1 as MDHEN and CDR2 as SYDVKM. CDR3 nucleotides: TGTGCCAGCAGACCCAGAGGTCGGTCGGGCGGGGGGACTTATAATCAGCCCCAGCATTTT. It yields the protein CASRPRGRSGGGTYNQPQHF.

In this sample, this clonotype turned up a few times. This chain uses TRBV6-2 or TRBV6-3 with TRBJ2-3, with 8 bases lining up with TRBD2. The CDR3 has 17 amino acids. The J segment lost 0 bases and the V segment lost 6 bases, leaving 11 bases of the junction unmatched. CDR1 and CDR2 (germline): MNHEY, SVGEGT. CDR3 protein: CASRPRGERESTDTQYF. The CDR3 nucleotides are TGTGCCAGCAGACCCCGGGGGGAGCGGGAGAGCACAGATACGCAGTATTTT.